The rows below give T cell receptor beta chains drawn from one sample of a study of Graves' ophthalmopathy and Graves' hyperthyroidism. TCRdb re-analysed the multiplex PCR reads in MiXCR, keeping a single row per CDR3 protein. The sample consists of hundreds of thousands of distinct CDR3 sequences, roughly 21% of them appearing once. Sequences were obtained from peripheral blood. The receptors come from a woman aged 18-29 years with stable Graves' hyperthyroidism. The CDR3 runs from the conserved cysteine through the conserved F or W. D genes are given only for firm matches. Clone size is given for some rows only: seen once, a few or many times, or a class if the clone is expanded.

TRBV15,TRBD2,many,TRBJ2-5,CATSRGEGDLETQYF,TGTGCCACCAGCAGAGGGGAGGGTGATTTGGAGACCCAGTACTTC
TRBV7-3,NA,few,TRBJ2-5,CASSVGGGKETQYF,TGTGCCAGCAGCGTTGGTGGGGGCAAAGAGACCCAGTACTTC
TRBV12-3/TRBV12-4,NA,many,TRBJ2-2,CASSLGLTNTGELFF,TGTGCCAGCAGTTTAGGACTCACCAACACCGGGGAGCTGTTTTTT
TRBV20-1,NA,many,TRBJ1-5,CSAEKLGVLSNQPQHF,TGCAGTGCCGAAAAGCTCGGGGTGCTTAGCAATCAGCCCCAGCATTTT
TRBV28,TRBD2,NA,TRBJ2-3,CASSFVAGVPGYKTDTQYF,TGTGCCAGCAGTTTCGTAGCGGGGGTTCCTGGATACAAGACCGATACGCAGTATTTT
TRBV25-1,TRBD1,once,TRBJ2-2,CASSEGDRGTGELFF,TGTGCCAGCAGTGAAGGGGACAGGGGAACCGGGGAGCTGTTTTTT
TRBV6-6,TRBD1,many,TRBJ2-5,CASSLSDRAETQYF,TGTGCCAGCAGTTTGTCGGACAGGGCAGAGACCCAGTACTTC
TRBV2,NA,NA,TRBJ1-6,CVSEGLTRDSPIHF,TGTGTCAGCGAAGGGTTGACGCGGGATTCACCCATCCACTTT
TRBV5-1,NA,NA,TRBJ2-7,CASSLDRASGEQYF,TGCGCCAGCAGCTTGGACAGGGCCTCGGGGGAGCAGTACTTC
TRBV6-1,TRBD2,NA,TRBJ2-2,CASSNQRGGGTGELFF,TGTGCCAGCAGTAATCAGCGGGGGGGAGGGACCGGGGAGCTGTTTTTT
TRBV15,NA,many,TRBJ1-2,CATSSIPGTAHTNYGYTF,TGTGCCACCAGCAGTATCCCGGGGACGGCCCATACTAACTATGGCTACACCTTC
TRBV15,NA,many,TRBJ1-1,CATSRAGAEAFF,TGTGCCACCAGCAGGGCCGGTGCTGAAGCTTTCTTT
TRBV2,NA,many,TRBJ1-1,CASSGGVLEAFF,TGTGCCAGCAGCGGGGGGGTCCTTGAAGCTTTCTTT
TRBV29-1,TRBD1,NA,TRBJ2-4,CSPDFPGQGMGNIQYF,TGCAGCCCCGATTTCCCGGGACAGGGGATGGGAAACATTCAGTACTTC
TRBV20-1,TRBD1,many,TRBJ2-7,CSARKTPGQGAHEQYF,TGCAGTGCTAGAAAAACTCCGGGACAGGGGGCCCACGAGCAGTACTTC
TRBV5-1,NA,NA,TRBJ2-5,CASSFGIRLQETQYF,TGCGCCAGCAGCTTCGGGATCAGGCTCCAAGAGACCCAGTACTTC
TRBV12-3/TRBV12-4,NA,many,TRBJ1-2,CASSLRVPEGGYTF,TGTGCCAGCAGTTTAAGGGTGCCTGAGGGTGGCTACACCTTC
TRBV27,NA,many,TRBJ1-1,CASSPLVNTEAFF,TGTGCCAGCAGTCCCTTAGTGAACACTGAAGCTTTCTTT
TRBV20-1,TRBD1,many,TRBJ1-2,CTGEGAGYTF,TGCACCGGGGAGGGGGCTGGCTACACCTTC
TRBV5-1,TRBD2,few,TRBJ2-7,CASSPTSRSSYEQYF,TGCGCCAGCAGCCCGACTAGCAGAAGCTCCTACGAGCAGTACTTC
TRBV28,NA,many,TRBJ1-6,CASSWGGWQGNSPLHF,TGTGCCAGCAGTTGGGGAGGGTGGCAGGGGAATTCACCCCTCCACTTT
TRBV28,NA,NA,TRBJ2-7,CASSSPVDTLYEQYF,TGTGCCAGCAGTTCTCCGGTGGACACACTTTACGAGCAGTACTTC
TRBV20-1,TRBD1,many,TRBJ1-2,CSARDPTGGRLSYGYTF,TGCAGTGCTAGAGATCCGACAGGGGGCAGGCTCTCTTATGGCTACACCTTC
TRBV3-1,TRBD2,NA,TRBJ2-3,CASSQGPAAGAQYF,TGTGCCAGCAGCCAAGGGCCGGCCGCGGGAGCGCAGTATTTT
TRBV2,NA,many,TRBJ1-5,CASQMGSSGQPQHF,TGTGCCAGTCAAATGGGGTCTAGCGGTCAGCCCCAGCATTTT